The clone carrying this TCR beta chain showed up many times. This beta chain is a stray read from a library made for alpha chains; its abundance is not meaningful. CDR1 and CDR2 (germline): GTSNPN, SVGIG (reference sequence). CDR3 size: 19 residues. V dropped 0 bases and J dropped 4 bases, with 27 bases sitting between them. Time point meaning: sample taken at primary tumor resection. Extraction of whole RNA from tumor, nontumor lung or frozen PBMC preceded unsorted sequencing. This specimen belongs to a study of spatial heterogeneity in lung cancer. Study details: Mean representation of each unique TCR and UMI combination in the raw reads exceeded eight occurrences.

Each TCR cDNA molecule bore a unique molecular identifier. TCRdb reprocessed the 5' RACE reads via MiXCR and lists one record per CDR3 protein. The sample holds fewer than 16,000 distinct CDR3 sequences, just over 3.5% seen once. The sequencing used normal lung tissue next to the tumor, collected at surgery. V usage is TRBV30 and J usage is TRBJ1-1; D is perhaps TRBD1 (5 bases). This TCR derives from a male donor with early-stage non-small cell lung cancer. The CDR3 region has the DNA TGTGCCTGGAGTGTACCCCCTACCGACCGAGCAGGGCTCGGCACTGAAGCTTTCTTT. The encoded protein is CAWSVPPTDRAGLGTEAFF.